Below are 27 T cell receptor beta chains sequenced from a single sample in a study of control samples from healthy donors and cancer patients. Some clones are missing from TCRdb's copy, which holds only in-frame ones; the method was immunoSEQ multiplex PCR. Among about 70,000 clones listed, approximately 84% were seen once. Sequenced material: PBMCs. All receptors derive from a woman aged 45-65 years with lung cancer.

Concerning this clone itself: At the DNA level, this CDR3 is encoded by other sequences in the same sample as well. V gene TRBV10-3 combines with J gene TRBJ2-2, with D tentatively TRBD2 (6 bases). The germline V and J ends were trimmed by 6 bases and 5 bases, with 13 bases remaining between them. Germline V gene data show CDR1 as ENHRY and CDR2 as SYGVKD. The CDR3 spans 14 residues. CDR3 region: CAISDPGATGELFF. The CDR3, as DNA: TGTGCCATCAGCGATCCGGGAGCTACCGGGGAGCTGTTTTTT.

The chain combines TRBV5-6 with TRBJ1-6; 9 bases align to TRBD1. J gave up 5 bases and V 5 bases, and 5 bases lay outside the gene matches. The germline CDR1 and CDR2 sequences are SGHDT and YYEEEE. The CDR3 is made up of 15 amino acids. Here the CDR3 DNA reads TGTGCCAGCAGACCTAACAGGGGGCATAATTCACCCCTCCACTTT. Protein sequence: CASRPNRGHNSPLHF.

This chain joins TRBV11-3 and TRBJ1-1, with D perhaps matching TRBD1 (5 bases). The V gene's germline CDR1 is SGHNT and CDR2 YENEEA. Trimming cost V 5 bases and J 0 bases, with 10 bases left between them. The CDR3 length is 14 residues. CDR3 amino acids: CASSPQTVNTEAFF. The CDR3 DNA sequence: TGTGCCAGCAGCCCACAGACAGTGAACACTGAAGCTTTCTTT.

The V gene is TRBV7-2, the J gene TRBJ1-1; D is unclear. V lost 6 bases and J lost 1, with 9 bases in between. The germline CDR1 and CDR2 sequences are SGHTA and FQGNSA. This CDR3 has 13 amino acids. CDR3 residues: CASSITTNTEAFF. The CDR3 nucleotides read TGTGCCAGCAGTATAACGACGAACACTGAAGCTTTCTTT.

The rearrangement joins TRBV11-2 to TRBJ2-7; no firm D call. This CDR3 is built from 14 residues. V was shortened by 7 bases and J by 0 bases, with 13 bases between the two germline ends. Looked up from germline, CDR1 is SGHAT and CDR2 is FQNNGV. CDR3 nucleotide sequence: TGTGCCAGCACCGCGGACGGATTCTCCTACGAGCAGTACTTC. Protein: CASTADGFSYEQYF.

The chain is built from TRBV19 and TRBJ1-2, with 11 bases lining up with TRBD1. Unmatched junction bases numbered 7, after V lost 2 bases and J lost 8 bases. Germline V gene lookup returns CDR1 LNHDA and CDR2 SQIVND (reference sequence). The CDR3 length is 15 residues. The CDR3, as DNA: TGTGCCAGTAGTATACCCGGACAGGGGGCGCAAGGCTACACCTTC. It translates to CASSIPGQGAQGYTF.

The chain recombines TRBV11-2 with TRBJ2-1, with 8 nucleotides matching TRBD2. The CDR3 consists of 14 residues. Germline CDR1 and CDR2: SGHAT and FQNNGV. Trimming removed 5 bases from V and 7 bases from J; junction bases left unmatched: 7. CDR3 coding DNA: TGTGCCAGCAGCCTTAGCGGGGTCAGTAATGAGCAGTTCTTC. Amino acid sequence: CASSLSGVSNEQFF.

The V and J genes are TRBV6-4 and TRBJ1-1; D gene uncertain. CDR1 is MRHNA, CDR2 SNTAGT, per germline. Trimming cost V 6 bases and J 1 base, with 12 bases left between them. The CDR3 is 14 amino acids. The CDR3 sequence is CASSLEGGNTEAFF. CDR3 nucleotides: TGTGCCAGCAGCTTAGAGGGAGGGAACACTGAAGCTTTCTTT.

The chain combines TRBV29-1 with TRBJ2-3; TRBD2 might be the D (6 bases). Trimming took off 5 bases at V and 2 bases at J, with 14 bases between the two ends. The CDR3 runs to 14 residues. From germline, CDR1 is SQVTM and CDR2 ANQGSEA. In nucleotides, the CDR3 is TGCAGCGTTACCGCGGCGGGGACCACAGATACGCAGTATTTT. Encoded protein: CSVTAAGTTDTQYF.

This clone has just a few counts. This chain uses TRBV6-5 with TRBJ1-5; 9 bases align to TRBD1. The V and J ends lost 6 bases and 7 bases, in that order; junction bases with no gene match: 10. Germline V lookup: CDR1 MNHEY, CDR2 SVGAGI. CDR3 size: 15 residues. The CDR3 sequence: CASRLTGGEWQPQHF. The CDR3 nucleotides read TGTGCCAGCAGGCTAACAGGGGGCGAATGGCAGCCCCAGCATTTT.

This clone is classed as medium-sized (0.01 to 0.1%). The chain employs TRBV15 and TRBJ1-6, with 8 positions matching TRBD1. The CDR3 is 14 residues long. With V trimmed by 7 bases and J by 8 bases, 7 bases remained unmatched. Looked up from germline, CDR1 is LNHNV and CDR2 is YYDKDF (reference sequence). In DNA form, the CDR3 reads TGTGCCACCAACCTAGGCAGGGGGCATTCACCCCTCCACTTT. Translating gives CATNLGRGHSPLHF.

The rearrangement joins TRBV10-1 to TRBJ1-5; 7 bases fit TRBD1. Per the germline V gene, CDR1 is WNHNN and CDR2 is SYGVQD (reference sequence). This CDR3 region has 13 residues. V lost 2 bases to trimming and J lost 5 bases; unmatched junction nucleotides: 0. CDR3 residues: CASSEDRDQPQHF. The CDR3 DNA reads TGCGCCAGCAGTGAGGACAGGGATCAGCCCCAGCATTTT.

The V call is TRBV5-6, the J call TRBJ1-6; D unresolved. With 2 bases removed from V and 9 bases from J, the gap between germline ends came to 6 bases. Looked up from germline, CDR1 is SGHDT and CDR2 is YYEEEE. There are 12 residues in the CDR3. CDR3 protein: CASSFPSSPLHF. The CDR3 DNA reads as TGTGCCAGCAGCTTCCCCTCTTCACCCCTCCACTTT.

The chain couples TRBV30 to TRBJ2-6; weak D call: TRBD1 (6 bases). From germline, CDR1 is GTSNPN and CDR2 SVGIG (reference sequence). Trimming left V 4 bases short and J 0 bases short, with 13 bases between. This CDR3 comprises 16 residues. For the CDR3, the DNA is TGTGCCTGGACCCCGGGACAAAACTCTGGGGCCAACGTCCTGACTTTC. It translates to CAWTPGQNSGANVLTF.

This clone was recorded only once. The chain combines TRBV4-1 with TRBJ2-7; no clear D. Trimming pared 0 bases from V and 0 bases from J, leaving 9 bases between. This CDR3 has 15 amino acids. The V gene's germline CDR1 is MGHRA and CDR2 YSYEKL. DNA for the CDR3: TGCGCCAGCAGCCAAGATGGATTGCCCTCCTACGAGCAGTACTTC. This gives the protein CASSQDGLPSYEQYF.

This clone was counted once. This chain uses TRBV9 with TRBJ1-2; weak D call: TRBD1 (6 bases). Trimming took off 3 bases at V and 4 bases at J, with 13 bases between the two ends. This CDR3 is built from 14 residues. Germline V gene data show CDR1 as SGDLS and CDR2 as YYNGEE. This CDR3 is CASSGGVDSYGYTF. The CDR3 DNA sequence: TGTGCCAGCAGCGGGGGGGTGGACAGCTATGGCTACACCTTC.

This clone came up once. The rearrangement uses TRBV12-3 or TRBV12-4 and TRBJ2-5; 9 bases are a match to TRBD2. The CDR3 is 13 amino acids. With 3 bases clipped from V and 9 bases from J, the junction kept 5 bases outside the gene matches. The CDR3 loop is CASSFSSGEAQYF. The DNA for the CDR3 is TGTGCCAGCAGTTTTTCTAGCGGGGAAGCCCAGTACTTC.

This clone was observed a few times. The chain is built from TRBV18 and TRBJ1-3; D is uncertain. The germline gives CDR1 KGHSH, CDR2 LQKENI. The CDR3 extends over 15 amino acids. Trimming left V 2 bases short and J 0 bases short, with 8 bases between. In DNA form, the CDR3 reads TGTGCCAGCTCACCAAACACACTCTCTGGAAACACCATATATTTT. This codes for CASSPNTLSGNTIYF.

V gene TRBV9 combines with J gene TRBJ1-2; D is ambiguous. Germline CDR1 reads SGDLS; CDR2 reads YYNGEE. This CDR3 is built from 12 residues. Trimming took 5 bases from V and 3 from J, leaving 8 bases between them. Here the CDR3 DNA reads TGTGCCAGCAGTGCCCGGGACTATGGCTACACCTTC. Translation: CASSARDYGYTF.

The chain's CDR3 is CASSQGAGTGTDTQYF. The DNA of the CDR3 is TGCGCCAGCAGCCAAGGGGCGGGGACCGGCACAGATACGCAGTATTTT. This chain links TRBV4-3 with TRBJ2-3; possibly TRBD2 for D (6 bases). Trimming left V 1 base short and J 1 base short, with 12 bases between. The CDR3 runs to 16 residues. In germline, CDR1 is LGHNA, CDR2 YSLEER.

The V gene is TRBV2, the J gene TRBJ2-4; 7 bases match TRBD1. J lost 0 bases, V lost 4 bases, and 3 bases had no gene match. CDR1 is SNHLY and CDR2 is FYNNEI in the germline V gene. The CDR3 runs 15 residues. DNA for the CDR3: TGTGCCAGCAGTGCGGACAGGCTAGCCAAAAACATTCAGTACTTC. Translating gives CASSADRLAKNIQYF. Drawing the rest from reference TRBV2 and TRBJ2-4, the complete variable domain is EPEVTQTPSHQVTQMGQEVILRCVPISNHLYFYWYRQILGQKVEFLVSFYNNEISEKSEIFDDQFSVERPDGSNFTLKIRSTKLEDSAMYFCASSADRLAKNIQYFGAGTRLSVL.

This chain connects TRBV6-1 to TRBJ1-2, with D maybe TRBD1 (5 bases). The CDR3 runs to 13 residues. V was trimmed by 3 bases and J by 5 bases, leaving 10 bases between them. CDR1 and CDR2 (germline): MNHNS, SASEGT. CDR3 residues: CASSETVLYGYTF. The CDR3 bases are TGTGCCAGCAGTGAGACAGTCTTATATGGCTACACCTTC.

The rearrangement joins TRBV24-1 to TRBJ1-2; D gene ambiguous. This CDR3 region has 11 residues. Germline V gene lookup returns CDR1 KGHDR and CDR2 SFDVKD. The V end was cut by 4 bases, the J end by 8 bases, with 7 bases between. CDR3 DNA: TGTGCCACCAGTGACCTACGAGGCTACACCTTC. It is translated as CATSDLRGYTF.

As concerns this clone: The identical CDR3 is also encoded by other nucleotide sequences in the sample. The CDR3 spells CSVKRTDNEQFF. CDR3 coding DNA: TGCAGCGTAAAGCGGACCGACAATGAGCAGTTCTTC. This chain joins TRBV29-1 and TRBJ2-1; tentatively, D is TRBD2 (5 bases). The germline gives CDR1 SQVTM, CDR2 ANQGSEA. Between the trimmed V and J ends, which lost 6 bases and 5 bases, there was a span of 11 bases. The CDR3 is 12 residues long.

The count of this clone is one. J is TRBJ1-4 and V is TRBV12-3 or TRBV12-4; 7 positions agree with TRBD1. This CDR3 has 11 amino acids. V shed 10 bases and J 8 bases; nucleotides not matched to a gene: 4. CDR3 residues: CAIKTGEKLFF. The CDR3 bases are TGTGCCATCAAGACAGGGGAAAAACTGTTTTTT.

The rearrangement links TRBV7-9 to TRBJ2-7; D perhaps matches TRBD2 (6 bases). Germline V gene sequence: CDR1 SEHNR, CDR2 FQNEAQ (reference sequence). The CDR3 consists of 15 residues. V was trimmed by 5 bases and J by 0 bases, leaving 14 bases between them. This CDR3 is CASSGGGVISYEQYF. The DNA of the CDR3 is TGTGCCAGCAGCGGAGGAGGGGTTATCTCCTACGAGCAGTACTTC.

This clone was counted a few times. The chain uses TRBV6-5 and TRBJ1-5; maybe TRBD1 (6 bases). This CDR3 comprises 13 residues. V lost 6 bases, J lost 5 bases, and 11 bases lay in between. Germline values: CDR1 MNHEY, CDR2 SVGAGI. The DNA of the CDR3 is TGTGCCAGCAGCTTTAACAGGGATCAGCCCCAGCATTTT. Its protein product is CASSFNRDQPQHF.